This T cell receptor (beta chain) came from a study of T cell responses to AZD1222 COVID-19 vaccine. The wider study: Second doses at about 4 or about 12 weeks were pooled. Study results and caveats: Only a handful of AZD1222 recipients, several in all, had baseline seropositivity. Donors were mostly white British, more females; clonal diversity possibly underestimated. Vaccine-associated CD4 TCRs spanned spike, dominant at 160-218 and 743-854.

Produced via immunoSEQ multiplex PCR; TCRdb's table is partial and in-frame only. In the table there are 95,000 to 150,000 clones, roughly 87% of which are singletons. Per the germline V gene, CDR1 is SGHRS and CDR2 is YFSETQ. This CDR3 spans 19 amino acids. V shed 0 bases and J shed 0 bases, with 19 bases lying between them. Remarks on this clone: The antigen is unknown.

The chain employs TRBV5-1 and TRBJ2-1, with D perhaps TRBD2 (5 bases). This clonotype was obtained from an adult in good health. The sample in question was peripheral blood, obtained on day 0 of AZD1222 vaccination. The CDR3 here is CASSLATRFSARSYNEQFF. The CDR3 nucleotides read TGCGCCAGCAGCTTGGCCACTAGATTTAGCGCCCGCTCCTACAATGAGCAGTTCTTC.